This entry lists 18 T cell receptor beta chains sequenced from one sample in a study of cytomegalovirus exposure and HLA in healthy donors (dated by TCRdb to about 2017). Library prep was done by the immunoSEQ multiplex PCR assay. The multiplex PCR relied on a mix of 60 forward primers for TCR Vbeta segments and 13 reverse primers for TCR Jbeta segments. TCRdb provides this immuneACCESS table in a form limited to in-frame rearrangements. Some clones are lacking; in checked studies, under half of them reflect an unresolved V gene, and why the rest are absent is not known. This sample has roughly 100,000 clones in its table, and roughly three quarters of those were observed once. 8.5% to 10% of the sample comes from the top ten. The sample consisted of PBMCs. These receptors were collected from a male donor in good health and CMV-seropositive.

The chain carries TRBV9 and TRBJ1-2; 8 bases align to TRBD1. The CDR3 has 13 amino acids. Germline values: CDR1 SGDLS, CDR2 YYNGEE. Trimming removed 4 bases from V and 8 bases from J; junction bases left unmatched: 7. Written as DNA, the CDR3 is TGTGCCAGCAGCCATACAGGGGGGAGGGGCTACACCTTC. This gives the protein CASSHTGGRGYTF.

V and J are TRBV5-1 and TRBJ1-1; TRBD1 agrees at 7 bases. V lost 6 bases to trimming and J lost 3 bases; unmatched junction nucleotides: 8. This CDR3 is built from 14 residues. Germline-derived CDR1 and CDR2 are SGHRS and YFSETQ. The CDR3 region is CASIGRGGDTEAFF. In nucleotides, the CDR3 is TGCGCCAGCATAGGACGAGGGGGCGACACTGAAGCTTTCTTT. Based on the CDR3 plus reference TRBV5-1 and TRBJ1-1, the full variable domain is KAGVTQTPRYLIKTRGQQVTLSCSPISGHRSVSWYQQTPGQGLQFLFEYFSETQRNKGNFPGRFSGRQFSNSRSEMNVSTLELGDSALYLCASIGRGGDTEAFFGQGTRLTVV.

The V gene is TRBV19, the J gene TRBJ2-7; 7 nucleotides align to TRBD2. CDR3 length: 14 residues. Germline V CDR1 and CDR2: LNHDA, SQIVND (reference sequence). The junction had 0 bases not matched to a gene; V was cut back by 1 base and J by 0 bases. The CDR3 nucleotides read TGTGCCAGTAGTATAGGCGGGAGCTCCTACGAGCAGTACTTC. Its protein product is CASSIGGSSYEQYF. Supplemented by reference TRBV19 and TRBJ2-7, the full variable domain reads DGGITQSPKYLFRKEGQNVTLSCEQNLNHDAMYWYRQDPGQGLRLIYYSQIVNDFQKGDIAEGYSVSREKKESFPLTVTSAQKNPTAFYLCASSIGGSSYEQYFGPGTRLTVT.

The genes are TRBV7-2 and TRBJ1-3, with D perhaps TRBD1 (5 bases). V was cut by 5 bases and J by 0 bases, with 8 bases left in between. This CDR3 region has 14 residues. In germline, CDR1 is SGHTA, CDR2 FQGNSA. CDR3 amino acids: CASSPGGSGNTIYF. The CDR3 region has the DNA TGTGCCAGCAGCCCCGGGGGCTCTGGAAACACCATATATTTT.

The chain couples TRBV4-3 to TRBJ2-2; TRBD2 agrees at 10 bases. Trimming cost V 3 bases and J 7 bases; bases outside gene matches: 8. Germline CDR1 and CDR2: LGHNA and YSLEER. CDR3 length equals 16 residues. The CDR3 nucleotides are TGCGCCAGCAGCCAGGCTAGCGGGAGAAGTGGCGGGGAGCTGTTTTTT. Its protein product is CASSQASGRSGGELFF.

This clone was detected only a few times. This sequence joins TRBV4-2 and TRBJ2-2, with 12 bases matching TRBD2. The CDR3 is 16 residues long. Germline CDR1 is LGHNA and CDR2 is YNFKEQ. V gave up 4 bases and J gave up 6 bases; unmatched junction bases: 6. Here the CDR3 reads CASSPTSGSWAGELFF. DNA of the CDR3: TGTGCCAGCAGCCCGACTAGCGGGAGTTGGGCCGGGGAGCTGTTTTTT.

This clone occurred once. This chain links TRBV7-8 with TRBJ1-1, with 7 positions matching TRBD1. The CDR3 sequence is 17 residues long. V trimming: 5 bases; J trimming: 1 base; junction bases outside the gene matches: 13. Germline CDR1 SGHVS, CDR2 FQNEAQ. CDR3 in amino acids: CASSPREGAGENTEAFF. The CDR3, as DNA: TGTGCCAGCAGCCCTCGAGAGGGGGCAGGGGAGAACACTGAAGCTTTCTTT.

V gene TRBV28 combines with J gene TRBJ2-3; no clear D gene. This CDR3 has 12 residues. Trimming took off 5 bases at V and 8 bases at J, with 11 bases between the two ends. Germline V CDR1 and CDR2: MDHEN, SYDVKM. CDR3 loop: CASSPATGTQYF. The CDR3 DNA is TGTGCCAGCAGTCCTGCGACTGGTACGCAGTATTTT.

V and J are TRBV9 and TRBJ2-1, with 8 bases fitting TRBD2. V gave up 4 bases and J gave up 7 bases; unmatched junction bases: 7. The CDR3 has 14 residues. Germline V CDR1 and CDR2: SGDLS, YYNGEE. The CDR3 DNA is TGTGCCAGCAGCCCCTGGACTAGCCGGAATGAGCAGTTCTTC. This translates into CASSPWTSRNEQFF. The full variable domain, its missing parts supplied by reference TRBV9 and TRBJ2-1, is DSGVTQTPKHLITATGQRVTLRCSPRSGDLSVYWYQQSLDQGLQFLIQYYNGEERAKGNILERFSAQQFPDLHSELNLSSLELGDSALYFCASSPWTSRNEQFFGPGTRLTVL.

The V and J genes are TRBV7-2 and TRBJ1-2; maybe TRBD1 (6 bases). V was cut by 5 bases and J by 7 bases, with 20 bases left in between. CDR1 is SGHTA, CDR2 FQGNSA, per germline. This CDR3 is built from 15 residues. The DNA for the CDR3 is TGTGCCAGCAGCCCAGAGGGGGTTAGTGGTTTTGGCTACACCTTC. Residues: CASSPEGVSGFGYTF.

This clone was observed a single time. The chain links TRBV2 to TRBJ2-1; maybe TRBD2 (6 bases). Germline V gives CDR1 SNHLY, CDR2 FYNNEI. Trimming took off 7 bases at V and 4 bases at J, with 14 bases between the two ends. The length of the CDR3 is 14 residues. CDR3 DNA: TGTGCCAGCAATCTTCGGGAGTTATACAATGAGCAGTTCTTC. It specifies CASNLRELYNEQFF.

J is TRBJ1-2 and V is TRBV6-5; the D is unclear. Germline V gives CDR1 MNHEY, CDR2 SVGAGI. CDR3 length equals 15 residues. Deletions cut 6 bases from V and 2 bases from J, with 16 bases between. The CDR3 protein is CASRTPGLNNYGYTF. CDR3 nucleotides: TGTGCCAGCAGAACCCCCGGACTGAACAACTATGGCTACACCTTC.

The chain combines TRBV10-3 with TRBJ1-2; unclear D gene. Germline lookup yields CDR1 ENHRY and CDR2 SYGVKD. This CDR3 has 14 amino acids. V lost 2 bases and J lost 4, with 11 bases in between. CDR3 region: CAISEGERAYGYTF. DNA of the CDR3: TGTGCCATCAGTGAGGGGGAGCGGGCCTATGGCTACACCTTC.

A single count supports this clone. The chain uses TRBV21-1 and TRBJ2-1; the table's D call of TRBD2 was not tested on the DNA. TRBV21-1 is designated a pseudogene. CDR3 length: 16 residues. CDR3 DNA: TGTGCCAGCAGCAGGCGGAGCGGGAGGTCCTACAATGAGCAGTTCTTC. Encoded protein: CASSRRSGRSYNEQFF.

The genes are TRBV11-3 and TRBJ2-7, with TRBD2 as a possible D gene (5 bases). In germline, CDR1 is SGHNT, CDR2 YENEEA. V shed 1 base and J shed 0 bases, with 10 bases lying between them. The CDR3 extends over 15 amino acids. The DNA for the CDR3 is TGTGCCAGCAGCTTAGGAGGGAGTAGCTCCTACGAGCAGTACTTC. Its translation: CASSLGGSSSYEQYF.

In nucleotides, the CDR3 is TGTGCCAGCAGCTTACGGGGGGGCCCTGAGACCCAGTACTTC. Translating gives CASSLRGGPETQYF. The V call is TRBV7-9, the J call TRBJ2-5; TRBD2 matches at 8 bases. CDR1 is SEHNR and CDR2 is FQNEAQ in the germline V gene (reference sequence). The CDR3 totals 14 residues. V lost 2 bases and J lost 5; bases outside the gene matches: 4.

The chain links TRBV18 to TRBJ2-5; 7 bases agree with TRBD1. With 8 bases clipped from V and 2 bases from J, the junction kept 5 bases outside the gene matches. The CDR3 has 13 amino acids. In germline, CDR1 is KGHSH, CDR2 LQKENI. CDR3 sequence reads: CASRGTVQETQYF. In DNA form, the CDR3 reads TGTGCCAGCCGAGGGACAGTTCAAGAGACCCAGTACTTC.

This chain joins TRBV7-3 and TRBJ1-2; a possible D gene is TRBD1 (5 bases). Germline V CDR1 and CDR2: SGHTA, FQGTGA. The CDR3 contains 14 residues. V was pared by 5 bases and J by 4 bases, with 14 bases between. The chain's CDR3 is CASSPVGGFYGYTF. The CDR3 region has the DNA TGTGCCAGCAGCCCGGTCGGGGGGTTCTATGGCTACACCTTC. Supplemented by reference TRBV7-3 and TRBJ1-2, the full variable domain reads GAGVSQTPSNKVTEKGKYVELRCDPISGHTALYWYRQSLGQGPEFLIYFQGTGAADDSGLPNDRFFAVRPEGSVSTLKIQRTERGDSAVYLCASSPVGGFYGYTFGSGTRLTVV.